The T cell receptor (beta chain) under discussion was sequenced for a study of technical replicates of blood from a few donors listed by TCRdb under 2017. The library came from the immunoSEQ multiplex PCR assay. Sourced from immuneACCESS, this table was stored by TCRdb with only in-frame sequences that have V and J called. A share of the clones is absent; for the studies checked, an unresolved V gene accounts for under half, and the remainder has no known explanation. This sample holds tens of thousands of clones; roughly 94% were observed only once. The biggest ten clones account for roughly 0.25% of the sample. Of note for this clone: Its antigen is not yet known. No quality values exist for individual bases; no much larger clone is one base distant.

The junction carries 14 bases between V and J, which are trimmed by 11 bases and 0 bases respectively. As encoded in the germline V gene, CDR1 is MDHEN while CDR2 is SYDVKM. From its cysteine to its phenylalanine, the CDR3 spans 15 amino acids. Here the CDR3 DNA is all that survives: 45 bases in frame from base 1. The TCR originated in a human donor in good health. The sample taken for sequencing was T cells isolated from PBMCs. The chain employs TRBV28 and TRBJ2-6, with the D gene uncertain. The DNA sequence is given as TGTGCCTCCGGGTTGCTGCGCTCTGGGGCCAACGTCCTGACTTTC. This gives the protein CASGLLRSGANVLTF.